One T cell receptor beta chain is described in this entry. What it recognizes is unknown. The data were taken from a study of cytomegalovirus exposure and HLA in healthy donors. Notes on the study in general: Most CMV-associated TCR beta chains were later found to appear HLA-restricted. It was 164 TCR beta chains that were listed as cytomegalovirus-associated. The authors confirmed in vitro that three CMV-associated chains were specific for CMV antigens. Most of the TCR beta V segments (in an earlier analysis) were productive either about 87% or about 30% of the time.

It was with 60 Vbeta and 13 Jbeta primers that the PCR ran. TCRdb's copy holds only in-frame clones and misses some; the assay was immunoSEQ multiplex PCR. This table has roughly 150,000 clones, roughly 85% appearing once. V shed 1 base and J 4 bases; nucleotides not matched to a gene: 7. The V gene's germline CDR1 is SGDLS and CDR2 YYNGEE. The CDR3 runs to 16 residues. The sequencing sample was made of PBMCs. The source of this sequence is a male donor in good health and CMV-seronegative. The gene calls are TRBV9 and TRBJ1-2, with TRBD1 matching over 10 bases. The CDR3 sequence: CASSVRDRGIPYGYTF. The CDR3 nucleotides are TGTGCCAGCAGCGTAAGGGACAGGGGTATCCCCTATGGCTACACCTTC. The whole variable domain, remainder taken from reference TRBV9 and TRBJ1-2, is DSGVTQTPKHLITATGQRVTLRCSPRSGDLSVYWYQQSLDQGLQFLIQYYNGEERAKGNILERFSAQQFPDLHSELNLSSLELGDSALYFCASSVRDRGIPYGYTFGSGTRLTVV.